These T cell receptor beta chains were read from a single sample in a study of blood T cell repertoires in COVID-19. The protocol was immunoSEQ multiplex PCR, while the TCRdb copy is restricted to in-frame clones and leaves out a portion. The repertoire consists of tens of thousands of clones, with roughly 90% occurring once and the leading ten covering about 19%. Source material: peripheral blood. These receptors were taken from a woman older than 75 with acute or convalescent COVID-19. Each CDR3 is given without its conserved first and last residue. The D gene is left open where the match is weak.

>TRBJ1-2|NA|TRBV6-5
ASSYAHRAGVNGYT
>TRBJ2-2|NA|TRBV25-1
ASRLRDSGELF
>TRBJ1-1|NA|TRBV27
ASSFQGRGNTEAF
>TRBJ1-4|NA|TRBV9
ASSTGVSRGVSNEKLF
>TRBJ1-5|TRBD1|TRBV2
ASRGDSSNQPQH
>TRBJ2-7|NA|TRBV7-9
ASNRWGGVSYEQY
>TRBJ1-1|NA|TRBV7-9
ASSLEFADTEAF
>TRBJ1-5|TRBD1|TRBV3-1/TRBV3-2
ASSPDRGRVQPQH
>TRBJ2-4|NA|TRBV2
ASREARNIQY
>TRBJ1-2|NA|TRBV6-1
ASSEAPGSGYGYT
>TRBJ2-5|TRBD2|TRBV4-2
ASSYGLAGGLETQY
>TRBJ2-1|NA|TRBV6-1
ASSEGSGRSYNEQF
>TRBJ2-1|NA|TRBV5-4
AIKTRTNEQF
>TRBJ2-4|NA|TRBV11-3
ASSLDRRENIQY
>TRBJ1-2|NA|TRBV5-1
ASSFNGYGYT
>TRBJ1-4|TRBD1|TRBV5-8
ASSLLRTGTQLF
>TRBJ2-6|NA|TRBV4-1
ASSQEHRNSGANVLT
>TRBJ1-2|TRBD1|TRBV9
AAARDRLRGYT
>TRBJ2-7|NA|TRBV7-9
ASSLVGGRAYEQY
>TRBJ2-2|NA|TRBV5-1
ASSPPYNTGELF
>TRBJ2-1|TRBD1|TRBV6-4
ASIWTGGKDYNEQF
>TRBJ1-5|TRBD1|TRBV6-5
ASSYGTGLNQPQH
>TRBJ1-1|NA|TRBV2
ASSVGLGTEAF
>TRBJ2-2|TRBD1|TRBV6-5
ASSYSRDRVSGELF
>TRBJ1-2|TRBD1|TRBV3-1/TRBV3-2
ASSLATGGGYGYT
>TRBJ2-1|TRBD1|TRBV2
ASSEWAGGPPSSYNEQF
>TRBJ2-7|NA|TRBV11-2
ASSLETGRYEQY
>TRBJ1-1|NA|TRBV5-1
ASSLEAVRTEAF
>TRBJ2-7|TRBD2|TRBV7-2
ASSRGLAGIGPNEQY
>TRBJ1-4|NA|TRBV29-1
SVEDARSNEKLF
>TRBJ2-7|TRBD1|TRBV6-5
ASRTGGSYEQY
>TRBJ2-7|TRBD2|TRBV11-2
ASSLDIAGGLEQY
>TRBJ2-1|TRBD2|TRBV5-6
ASSLKTSGGNNEQF
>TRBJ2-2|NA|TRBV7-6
ASSLTGGRTGELF
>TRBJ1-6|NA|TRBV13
ASSLGGPYSPLH
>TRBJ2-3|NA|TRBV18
ASSPPHYTDTQY
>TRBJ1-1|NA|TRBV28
ASEGLPNTEAF
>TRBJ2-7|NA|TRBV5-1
ASSTPGGIEQY
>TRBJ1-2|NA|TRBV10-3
AISESMSAGGYT
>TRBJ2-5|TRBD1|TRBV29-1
SYRDSQETQY
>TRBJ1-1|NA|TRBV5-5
ASSLQGREAF
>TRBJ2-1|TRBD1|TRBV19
ASSIGDRAGNEQF
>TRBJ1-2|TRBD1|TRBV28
ASSLSGTGPGVDGYT
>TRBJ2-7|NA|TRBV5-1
ASSTGGEGYEQY
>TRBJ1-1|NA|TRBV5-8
ASSRGGGGTEAF
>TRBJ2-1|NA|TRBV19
ASTGGRTSSYNEQF
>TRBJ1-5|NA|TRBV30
AWSPLNGNQPQH
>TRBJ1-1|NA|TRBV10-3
AIRDTGEAF
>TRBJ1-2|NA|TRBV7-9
ASSLTTGHTLNGYT
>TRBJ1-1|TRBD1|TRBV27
ASSFLTGGGTEAF
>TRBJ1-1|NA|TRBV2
ASSEPRAPGTEAF
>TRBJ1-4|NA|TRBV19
ASSKQGLREKLF
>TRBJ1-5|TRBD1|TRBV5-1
ASSWGQVWSNQPQH